The present T cell receptor (beta chain) was sequenced within a study of cytomegalovirus exposure and HLA in healthy donors. Whole-study context: Sequencing of 150 million to 200 million T cells in an earlier analysis found 120 million or so unique TCR beta sequences. Study-wide points: An Asian-associated ancestry cluster reportedly showed fewer N-insertions than the approximately 700-donor mean in a later analysis. Owing to their indistinguishability, certain V segments, notably TRBV6-2 and TRBV6-3, were excluded. Reportedly, TCR beta sequences accurately predicted HLA-A and HLA-B alleles in most subjects.

It was with 60 Vbeta and 13 Jbeta primers that the PCR ran. TCRdb's copy holds only in-frame clones and misses some; the assay was immunoSEQ multiplex PCR. The data contain under 250,000 clones, over 65% of them singletons. Trimming took off 4 bases at V and 0 bases at J, with 4 bases between the two ends. Germline V CDR1 and CDR2: MGHRA, YSYEKL. The length of the CDR3 is 14 residues. About this clone: What it recognizes is unknown.

The sequence was obtained from a human donor in good health. The chain uses TRBV4-1 and TRBJ2-6; D is unresolved. The specimen was PBMCs. CDR3 region: CASSLNSGANVLTF. In DNA, the CDR3 is TGCGCCAGCAGCCTCAACTCTGGGGCCAACGTCCTGACTTTC.